One sample yielded the 21 T cell receptor beta chains listed below, sequenced in a study of blood T cell repertoires in COVID-19 (TCRdb year 2020). Libraries were made using the immunoSEQ multiplex PCR assay. In TCRdb, the immuneACCESS table is reduced to in-frame sequences with V and J assigned. These tables do not hold every clone; where another copy was compared, an unresolved V gene accounts for under half, and the others remain unexplained. This sample comprises about 140,000 clones, almost 80% of them detected only once. The top ten clonotypes cover around 9.9% of the sample. Specimen: peripheral blood. These receptors all come from a man in his 60s who had recovered from COVID-19.

This clone was picked up many times. The V and J genes are TRBV5-1 and TRBJ2-1, with 14 bases identical to TRBD2. CDR1 and CDR2 from the germline V gene are SGHRS and YFSETQ. V lost 4 bases, J lost 6 bases, and 9 bases stayed unmatched. This CDR3 is built from 17 residues. The CDR3 region has the DNA TGCGCCAGCAGCCCCCGTCCGACTAGCGGGGGGGTCAATGAGCAGTTCTTC. Translation: CASSPRPTSGGVNEQFF.

The chain recombines TRBV28 with TRBJ2-3; 7 nucleotides line up with TRBD2. From germline, CDR1 is MDHEN and CDR2 SYDVKM. J was trimmed by 4 bases and V by 3 bases; bases with no gene match: 7. The CDR3 covers 15 residues. The chain's CDR3 is CASSFAAGDADTQYF. The CDR3 DNA follows: TGTGCCAGCAGTTTTGCCGCGGGGGACGCAGATACGCAGTATTTT. The complete variable domain, with remaining parts taken from reference TRBV28 and TRBJ2-3, reads DVKVTQSSRYLVKRTGEKVFLECVQDMDHENMFWYRQDPGLGLRLIYFSYDVKMKEKGDIPEGYSVSREKKERFSLILESASTNQTSMYLCASSFAAGDADTQYFGPGTRLTVL.

The rearrangement links TRBV5-4 to TRBJ2-1, with 9 bases identical to TRBD1. This CDR3 is built from 15 residues. Germline-derived CDR1 and CDR2 are SGHNT and YYREEE (reference sequence). Losses at the gene ends were 3 bases for V and 7 bases for J; bases not matched to a gene: 8. The CDR3 DNA sequence: TGTGCCAGCAGCTCGCCGATACAGGGGGCAAATGAGCAGTTCTTC. It is translated as CASSSPIQGANEQFF.

This clone was counted a few times. The chain employs TRBV3-1 (or the pseudogene TRBV3-2) and TRBJ1-5; TRBD1 is a possible D gene (6 bases). The V and J ends lost 5 bases and 4 bases respectively, with 12 bases between them. The CDR3 consists of 14 residues. Germline loops: CDR1 LGHDT, CDR2 YNNKEL (reference sequence). CDR3: CASSYGTKNQPQHF. The CDR3 DNA is TGTGCCAGCAGCTACGGGACAAAGAATCAGCCCCAGCATTTT.

The chain carries TRBV5-6 and TRBJ2-5; no clear D. CDR1 and CDR2 (germline): SGHDT, YYEEEE. CDR3 length: 15 amino acids. Trimming removed 0 bases at V and 5 bases at J, with 14 bases between. The CDR3, as DNA: TGTGCCAGCAGCTTGGTCGCTACCTCACGGGAGACCCAGTACTTC. Translation gives CASSLVATSRETQYF.

This chain uses TRBV12-3 or TRBV12-4 with TRBJ1-4, with D possibly being TRBD1 (5 bases). The V end was cut by 6 bases, the J end by 7 bases, with 9 bases between. CDR3 length: 12 amino acids. CDR3 sequence: CASRSDSEKLFF. The CDR3 coding sequence is TGTGCCAGCAGGAGTGACAGTGAAAAACTGTTTTTT.

The rearrangement uses TRBV19 and TRBJ1-6; D is possibly TRBD1 (6 bases). Trimming removed 6 bases at V and 10 bases at J, with 19 bases between. The germline CDR1 and CDR2 sequences are LNHDA and SQIVND (reference sequence). The CDR3 sequence is 15 residues long. The CDR3 reads CASSSGGTRGSPLHF. Here the CDR3 DNA reads TGTGCCAGTAGCTCGGGGGGCACAAGAGGGTCACCCCTCCACTTT.

This rearrangement joins TRBV19 to TRBJ2-5, with 12 bases that match TRBD2. V lost 4 bases to trimming and J lost 5 bases; unmatched junction nucleotides: 8. Per germline, CDR1 LNHDA and CDR2 SQIVND (reference sequence). The CDR3 has 16 residues. CDR3 residues: CASSSLLTSGSETQYF. As DNA, the CDR3 is TGTGCCAGTAGTAGCCTCCTGACTAGCGGGAGTGAGACCCAGTACTTC.

The chain uses TRBV7-3 and TRBJ2-5, with 7 bases lining up with TRBD2. CDR1 SGHTA and CDR2 FQGTGA come from the germline V gene. The V and J ends lost 5 bases and 4 bases, in that order; junction bases with no gene match: 13. This CDR3 is 16 amino acids long. CDR3 sequence: CASSPSGGGGAETQYF. As DNA, the CDR3 is TGTGCCAGCAGCCCCTCCGGTGGGGGGGGAGCAGAGACCCAGTACTTC. The whole variable domain, filled in from reference TRBV7-3 and TRBJ2-5, reads GAGVSQTPSNKVTEKGKYVELRCDPISGHTALYWYRQSLGQGPEFLIYFQGTGAADDSGLPNDRFFAVRPEGSVSTLKIQRTERGDSAVYLCASSPSGGGGAETQYFGPGTRLLVL.

This chain links TRBV11-3 with TRBJ1-3, with D uncertain. Germline CDR1 is SGHNT and CDR2 is YENEEA. The CDR3 totals 15 residues. Between the trimmed V and J ends, which lost 5 bases and 0 bases, there was a span of 11 bases. The CDR3 loop reads CASSRGGTSGNTIYF. The CDR3 coding sequence is TGTGCCAGCAGCCGAGGAGGAACCTCTGGAAACACCATATATTTT.

V usage is TRBV5-1 and J usage is TRBJ2-1; no clear D gene. The CDR3 length is 13 residues. The germline V gene has CDR1 SGHRS and CDR2 YFSETQ. V shed 4 bases and J shed 10 bases, with 15 bases lying between them. The CDR3 here is CASSVTVPGEQFF. In DNA form, the CDR3 reads TGCGCCAGCAGCGTGACTGTTCCTGGGGAGCAGTTCTTC.

V gene TRBV5-4 combines with J gene TRBJ2-4, with 9 nucleotides matching TRBD2. The CDR3 loop spans 19 amino acids. Losses at the gene ends were 0 bases for V and 2 bases for J; bases not matched to a gene: 12. From germline, CDR1 is SGHNT and CDR2 YYREEE (reference sequence). The CDR3 is CASSLEASGAGGTKNIQYF. The CDR3 DNA sequence: TGTGCCAGCAGCTTGGAGGCTAGCGGGGCGGGTGGGACCAAAAACATTCAGTACTTC.

The rearrangement links TRBV3-1 (or the pseudogene TRBV3-2) to TRBJ2-1; possibly TRBD2 for D (7 bases). Trimming stripped 0 bases from V and 1 base from J, with 13 bases between. There are 17 residues in the CDR3. In germline, CDR1 is LGHDT, CDR2 YNNKEL (reference sequence). CDR3 region: CASSQDWGGGSYNEQFF. The CDR3 DNA sequence: TGTGCCAGCAGCCAAGATTGGGGAGGGGGTTCCTACAATGAGCAGTTCTTC.

This sequence joins TRBV5-1 and TRBJ2-1; 12 bases fit TRBD2. CDR3 length equals 18 residues. J lost 7 bases, V lost 1 base, and 12 bases had no gene match. Germline V gene data show CDR1 as SGHRS and CDR2 as YFSETQ. The CDR3 DNA sequence: TGCGCCAGCAGCTTGAATGTGGCTAGCGGGAGGGCCTTGAATGAGCAGTTCTTC. Protein: CASSLNVASGRALNEQFF.

The gene calls are TRBV28 and TRBJ1-2; TRBD1 might be the D (5 bases). The CDR3 is made up of 14 amino acids. The germline gives CDR1 MDHEN, CDR2 SYDVKM. Between the trimmed V and J ends, which lost 11 bases and 5 bases, there was a span of 21 bases. DNA for the CDR3: TGTGCCCGCCGGGGTGGGGGGGTTTGGTATGGCTACACCTTC. This codes for CARRGGGVWYGYTF.

The chain carries TRBV4-3 and TRBJ1-1; D remains unclear. CDR1 is LGHNA, CDR2 YSLEER, per germline. The CDR3 is 15 amino acids. Trimming pared 1 base from V and 0 bases from J, leaving 9 bases between. In DNA form, the CDR3 reads TGCGCCAGCAGCCAAGGGCGAGCGATGAACACTGAAGCTTTCTTT. This codes for CASSQGRAMNTEAFF.

This chain links TRBV7-2 with TRBJ2-1; 10 nucleotides line up with TRBD2. V was clipped by 1 base and J by 4 bases; unmatched bases: 7. The germline V gene has CDR1 SGHTA and CDR2 FQGNSA. The length of the CDR3 is 17 residues. CDR3 region: CASSLVELAGGYNEQFF. The CDR3 region has the DNA TGTGCCAGCAGCTTAGTAGAGTTAGCGGGGGGATACAATGAGCAGTTCTTC.

The genes are TRBV30 and TRBJ2-5, with 7 bases lining up with TRBD2. This CDR3 spans 14 amino acids. Germline-derived CDR1 and CDR2 are GTSNPN and SVGIG (reference sequence). The V segment lost 2 bases and the J segment 2 bases; nucleotides outside the gene matches: 5. The CDR3 region has the DNA TGTGCCTGGAGTCCGGGACTATTACAAGAGACCCAGTACTTC. Its protein product is CAWSPGLLQETQYF.

This clone came up a few times. The chain combines TRBV4-1 with TRBJ2-2; D is undetermined. Germline CDR1 and CDR2: MGHRA and YSYEKL. The CDR3 runs 13 residues. The germline V and J ends were trimmed by 3 bases and 5 bases, with 7 bases remaining between them. The CDR3: CASSQAGTGELFF. Written as DNA, the CDR3 is TGCGCCAGCAGCCAGGCCGGGACCGGGGAGCTGTTTTTT.

This clone was picked up a small number of times. The chain uses TRBV6-2 or TRBV6-3 and TRBJ1-5; 7 nucleotides match TRBD1. The germline CDR1 and CDR2 sequences are MNHEY and SVGEGT. The junction had 5 bases not matched to a gene; V was cut back by 2 bases and J by 4 bases. The length of the CDR3 is 15 residues. The CDR3 nucleotides read TGTGCCAGCAGTTACGACAGGGCTCTGAATCAGCCCCAGCATTTT. Translation gives CASSYDRALNQPQHF.

The chain combines TRBV5-6 with TRBJ2-3; weak D call: TRBD2 (8 bases). There are 18 residues in the CDR3. Per germline, CDR1 SGHDT and CDR2 YYEEEE. V was pared by 4 bases and J by 1 base, with 22 bases between. Here the CDR3 DNA reads TGTGCCAGCAGCCCTGGGACAGCCTTGCGGGAGGGCACAGATACGCAGTATTTT. As protein: CASSPGTALREGTDTQYF.